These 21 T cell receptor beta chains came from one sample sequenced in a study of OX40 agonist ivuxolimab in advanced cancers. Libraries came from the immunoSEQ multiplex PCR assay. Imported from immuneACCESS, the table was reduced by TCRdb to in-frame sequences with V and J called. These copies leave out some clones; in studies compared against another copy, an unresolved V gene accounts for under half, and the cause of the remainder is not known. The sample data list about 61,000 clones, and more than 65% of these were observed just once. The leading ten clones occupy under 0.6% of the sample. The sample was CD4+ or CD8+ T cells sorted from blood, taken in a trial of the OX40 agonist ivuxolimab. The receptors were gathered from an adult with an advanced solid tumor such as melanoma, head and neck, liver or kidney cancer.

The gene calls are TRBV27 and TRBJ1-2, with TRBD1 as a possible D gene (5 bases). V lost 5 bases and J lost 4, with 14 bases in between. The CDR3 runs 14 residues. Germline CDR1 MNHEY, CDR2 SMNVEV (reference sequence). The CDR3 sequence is CASSLRRDLYGYTF. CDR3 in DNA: TGTGCCAGCAGTCTCCGGCGGGACCTCTATGGCTACACCTTC.

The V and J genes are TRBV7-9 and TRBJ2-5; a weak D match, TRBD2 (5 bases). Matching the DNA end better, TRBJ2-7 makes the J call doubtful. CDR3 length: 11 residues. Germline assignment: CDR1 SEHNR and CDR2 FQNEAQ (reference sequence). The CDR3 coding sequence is TGTGCCAGCAGCCACGCGGGCGAGCAGTACTTC. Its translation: CASSHAGEQYF.

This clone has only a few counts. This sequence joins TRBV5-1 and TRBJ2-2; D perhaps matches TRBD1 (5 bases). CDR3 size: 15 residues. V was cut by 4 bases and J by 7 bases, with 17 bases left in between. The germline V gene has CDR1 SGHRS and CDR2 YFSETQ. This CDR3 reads CASSPGLDLVGELFF. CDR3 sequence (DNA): TGCGCCAGCAGCCCAGGGCTAGACTTGGTCGGGGAGCTGTTTTTT.

CDR3 protein: CASSFTGGGQPQHF. DNA of the CDR3: TGTGCCAGCAGCTTCACCGGCGGGGGACAGCCCCAGCATTTT. V gene TRBV5-6 combines with J gene TRBJ1-5; weak D call: TRBD1 (5 bases). Germline assignment: CDR1 SGHDT and CDR2 YYEEEE. The ends were cut back, 2 bases at V and 7 bases at J, with 13 bases in the middle. The CDR3 runs 14 residues.

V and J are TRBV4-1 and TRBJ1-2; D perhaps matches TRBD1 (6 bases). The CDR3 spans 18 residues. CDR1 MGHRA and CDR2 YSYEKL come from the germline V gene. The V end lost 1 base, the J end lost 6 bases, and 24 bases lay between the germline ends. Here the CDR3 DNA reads TGCGCCAGCAGCCAAGGGTCGATGGGGGGCGGCACTTTGCATGGCTACACCTTC. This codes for CASSQGSMGGGTLHGYTF.

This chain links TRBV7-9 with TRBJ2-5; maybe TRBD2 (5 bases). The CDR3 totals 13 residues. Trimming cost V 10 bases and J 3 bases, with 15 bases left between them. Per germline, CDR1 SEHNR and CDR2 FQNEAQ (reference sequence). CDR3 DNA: TGTGCCATACGAGGGAAGCGAAAAGAGACCCAGTACTTC. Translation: CAIRGKRKETQYF. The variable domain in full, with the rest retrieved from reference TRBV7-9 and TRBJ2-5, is DTGVSQNPRHKITKRGQNVTFRCDPISEHNRLYWYRQTLGQGPEFLTYFQNEAQLEKSRLLSDRFSAERPKGSFSTLEIQRTEQGDSAMYLCAIRGKRKETQYFGPGTRLLVL.

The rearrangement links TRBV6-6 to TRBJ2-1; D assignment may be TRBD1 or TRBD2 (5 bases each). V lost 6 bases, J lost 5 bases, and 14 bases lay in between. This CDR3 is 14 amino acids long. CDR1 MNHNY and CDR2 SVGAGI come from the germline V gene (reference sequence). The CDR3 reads CASRRTGTNNEQFF. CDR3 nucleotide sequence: TGTGCCAGCAGGCGAACCGGGACCAACAATGAGCAGTTCTTC.

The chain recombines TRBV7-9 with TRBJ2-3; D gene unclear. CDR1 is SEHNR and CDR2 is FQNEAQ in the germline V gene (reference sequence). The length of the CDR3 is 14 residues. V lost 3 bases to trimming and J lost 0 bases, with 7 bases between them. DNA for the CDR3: TGTGCCAGCAGCTTCTGGACCAGCACAGATACGCAGTATTTT. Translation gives CASSFWTSTDTQYF.

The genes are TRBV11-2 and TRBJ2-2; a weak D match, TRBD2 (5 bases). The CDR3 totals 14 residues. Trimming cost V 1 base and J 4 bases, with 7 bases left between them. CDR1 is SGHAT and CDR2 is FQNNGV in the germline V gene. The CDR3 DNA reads TGTGCCAGCAGCTTAGGGACTGTCACCGGGGAGCTGTTTTTT. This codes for CASSLGTVTGELFF.

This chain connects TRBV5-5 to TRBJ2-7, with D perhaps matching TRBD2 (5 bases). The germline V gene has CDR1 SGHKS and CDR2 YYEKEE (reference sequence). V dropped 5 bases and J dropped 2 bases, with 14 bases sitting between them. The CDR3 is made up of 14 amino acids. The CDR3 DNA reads TGTGCCAGCAGGACGGGATTGGAGACCTACGAGCAGTACTTC. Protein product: CASRTGLETYEQYF.

In DNA form, the CDR3 reads TGTGCCAGCAGCCAAGCAGGGGGAAACTATGGCTACACCTTC. Translating it yields CASSQAGGNYGYTF. This sequence joins TRBV4-2 and TRBJ1-2; TRBD1 aligns across 7 bases. The CDR3 contains 14 residues. J lost 2 bases, V lost 1 base, and 1 base had no gene match. CDR1 is LGHNA and CDR2 is YNFKEQ in the germline V gene.

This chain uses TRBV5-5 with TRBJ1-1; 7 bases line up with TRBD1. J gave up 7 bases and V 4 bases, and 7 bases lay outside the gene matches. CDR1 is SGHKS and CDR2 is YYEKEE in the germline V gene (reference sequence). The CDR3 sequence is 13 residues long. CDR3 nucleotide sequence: TGTGCCAGCAGCACCGGGACAGTGTATGAAGCTTTCTTT. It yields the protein CASSTGTVYEAFF.

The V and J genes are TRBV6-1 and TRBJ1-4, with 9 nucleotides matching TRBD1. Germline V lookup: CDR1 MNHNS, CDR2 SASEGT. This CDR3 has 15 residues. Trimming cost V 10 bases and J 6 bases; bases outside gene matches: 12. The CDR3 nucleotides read TGTGCCACGTCCCGGGACAGGGCGGGTGATGAAAAACTGTTTTTT. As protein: CATSRDRAGDEKLFF.

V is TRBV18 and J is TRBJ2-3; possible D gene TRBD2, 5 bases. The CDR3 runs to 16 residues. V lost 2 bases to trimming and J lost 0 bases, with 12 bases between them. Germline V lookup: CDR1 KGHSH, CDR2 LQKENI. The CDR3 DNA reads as TGTGCCAGCTCACCAGCCGGGGAAACTAGCACAGATACGCAGTATTTT. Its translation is CASSPAGETSTDTQYF.

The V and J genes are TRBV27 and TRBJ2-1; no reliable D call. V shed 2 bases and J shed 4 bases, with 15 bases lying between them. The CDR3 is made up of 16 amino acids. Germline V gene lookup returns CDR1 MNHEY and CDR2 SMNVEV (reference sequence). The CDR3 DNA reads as TGTGCCAGCAGTTTAGGTCGGCGCGCGCTATACAATGAGCAGTTCTTC. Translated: CASSLGRRALYNEQFF.

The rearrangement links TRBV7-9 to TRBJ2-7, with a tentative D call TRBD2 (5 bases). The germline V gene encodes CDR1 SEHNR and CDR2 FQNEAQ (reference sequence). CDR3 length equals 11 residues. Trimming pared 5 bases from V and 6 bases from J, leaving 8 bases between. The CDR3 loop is CASSHAGEQYF. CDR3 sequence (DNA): TGTGCCAGCAGCCACGCGGGCGAGCAGTACTTC.

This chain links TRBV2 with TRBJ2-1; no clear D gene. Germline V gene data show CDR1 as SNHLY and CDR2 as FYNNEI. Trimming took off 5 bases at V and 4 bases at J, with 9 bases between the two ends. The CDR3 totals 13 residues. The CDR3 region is CASSSTGYNEQFF. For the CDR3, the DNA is TGTGCCAGCAGTTCGACTGGATACAATGAGCAGTTCTTC.

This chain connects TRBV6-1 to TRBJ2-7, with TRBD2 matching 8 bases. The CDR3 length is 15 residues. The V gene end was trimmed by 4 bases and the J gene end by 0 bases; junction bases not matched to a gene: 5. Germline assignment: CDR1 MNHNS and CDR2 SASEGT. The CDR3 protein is CASSGISGDSYEQYF. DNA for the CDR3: TGTGCCAGCAGTGGGATTAGCGGGGACTCCTACGAGCAGTACTTC.

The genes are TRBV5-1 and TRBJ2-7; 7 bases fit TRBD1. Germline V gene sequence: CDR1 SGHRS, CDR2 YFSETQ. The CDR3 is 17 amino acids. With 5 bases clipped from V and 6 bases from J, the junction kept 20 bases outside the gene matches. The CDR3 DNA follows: TGCGCCAGCAGTTGGAGACAGGGAGCAATAAGGGGTTCCGAGCAGTACTTC. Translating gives CASSWRQGAIRGSEQYF.

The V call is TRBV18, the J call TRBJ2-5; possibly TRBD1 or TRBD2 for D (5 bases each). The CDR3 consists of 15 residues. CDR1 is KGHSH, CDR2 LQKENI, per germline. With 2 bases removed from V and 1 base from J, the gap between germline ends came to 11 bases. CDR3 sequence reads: CASSPGRAGQETQYF. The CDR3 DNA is TGTGCCAGCTCACCAGGCAGGGCGGGCCAAGAGACCCAGTACTTC.

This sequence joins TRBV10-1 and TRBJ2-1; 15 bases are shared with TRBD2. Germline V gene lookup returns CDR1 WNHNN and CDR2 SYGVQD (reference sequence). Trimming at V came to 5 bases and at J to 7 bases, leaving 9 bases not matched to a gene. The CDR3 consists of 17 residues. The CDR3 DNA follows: TGCGCCAGCAGTTTTGGACTAGCGGGAGGGCCCGGGAATGAGCAGTTCTTC. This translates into CASSFGLAGGPGNEQFF.